This TCR beta chain came from a study of quantifying T cell responses using KT2 cells. Across the whole study: TCR alpha and beta constant-region primers primed reverse transcription of RNA.

J was trimmed by 8 bases and V by 3 bases; bases with no gene match: 16. Germline V gene data show CDR1 as LGHNA and CDR2 as YSLEER. This CDR3 has 17 amino acids. An oligo carrying a UMI was ligated to the cDNA 3' end. First-round PCR used 4 to 5 cycles and beta primers RC1.1 and RC1.2 covering TRBC1 and TRBC2. Using its own MiXCR run on the UMI-ligation and nested PCR reads, TCRdb lists one record per CDR3 protein. The table shows more than 55,000 distinct CDR3 sequences, with 9% to 15% occurring only once. What was sequenced was PBMCs spiked with cells of the T cell clone KT2. The rearrangement links TRBV4-3 to TRBJ2-4, with 7 bases fitting TRBD1. The receptor was isolated from a human donor. The CDR3, as DNA: TGCGCCAGCAGCCAGGAGCCAGACAGGGACCCCTGGGACATTCAGTACTTC. This sequence encodes CASSQEPDRDPWDIQYF.